This record looks at one T cell receptor (beta chain) sequence and its context. No cognate antigen has been identified for it. No per-base quality is available; no much larger clone lies one base away. The immunoSEQ Assay, a bias-controlled multiplex PCR, was used to amplify TCRbeta CDR3 regions from genomic DNA. Turning to the authors' computational methods: The number of nucleated cells in each sample was estimated by amplification of reference gene primers within the assay. Sequence reads were collapsed and filtered to measure the absolute abundance of every unique TCRbeta CDR3 rearrangement. For each sample, productive Simpson clonality was calculated as the square root of Simpson's diversity index across productive rearrangements. The immuneACCESS repertoire file appears here via TCRdb, limited to in-frame rearrangements. These files lack a portion of the clones; in checked studies, under half of the deficit traces to unresolved V genes, and the cause of the others is not known. V and J calls plus clone size are reproduced from that table; the DNA served to infer D and trimming. A total of hundreds of thousands of clones appear in this sample, roughly 85% of them only once. About 7% of the sample belongs to the ten largest clones.

The entry originates in a study of blood T cell repertoires in COVID-19 (dated by TCRdb to the early 2020s). Regarding the study in general: Collaborator samples came from the United States, Italy and Spain and covered acute and convalescent phases of COVID-19. Samples came from the ongoing ImmuneRACE study (first 160 participants) plus 1,254 subjects from 6 global collaborators. HLA class I and class II types, where available, came from metadata supplied by the sample provider rather than from assay-based typing. The prospective study material was composed of cDNA or gDNA derived from T cells, B-cell-depleted T cells, or PBMCs. The repertoires were released in a freely available public database intended as a resource for research on the immune response to SARS-CoV-2. Deeply sampled blood TCRbeta repertoires from subjects exposed to, actively infected with, or recovered from COVID-19 were included in the dataset. The sample metadata nearly always contained a de-identified subject ID, COVID-19 status, age in years and sex.

Collaborating institutions collected whole blood in K2EDTA tubes following their own protocols. For TCRbeta analysis, collaborators shipped samples as frozen whole blood, isolated PBMCs, or DNA extracted from either of those sample types. Here is what the overall study found, with its caveats: Clinical and demographic metadata were provided uncurated, with the amount varying by source and participant.

The CDR3 contains 16 residues, cysteine and phenylalanine counted. Just CDR3 DNA is preserved here, 48 bases in frame from base 1. From a lookup of the germline V gene, CDR1 and CDR2 are SGHVS and FQNEAQ. Compared with germline, V lacks 5 bases and J lacks 7 bases; bases without a gene match: 10. The specimen was peripheral blood. The V and J segments used are TRBV7-8 and TRBJ2-3; a stretch of 12 junction bases matches TRBD2. The sequence was collected from a human donor in a cohort sampled during active COVID-19. For the CDR3, the sequence is CASSPLAGGVVNTQYF. The DNA reads as follows: TGTGCCAGCAGCCCGCTAGCGGGGGGGGTGGTGAATACGCAGTATTTT.